Sequencing of this TCR beta chain was carried out in a study of blood T cell repertoires in COVID-19. Clinical history reported by participants formed the basis on which cohorts were assigned. Per the study methods: Cell counts per sample came from amplifying reference gene primers. Profiled with immunoSEQ multiplex PCR; TCRdb holds only in-frame clones, not every one. D and trimming were read from the DNA, whereas the V and J calls and clone size are those reported in that table. The sample contains 400,000 to 500,000 clones, roughly 90% of which appear only once. CDR1 and CDR2 from the germline V gene are SGHRS and YFSETQ. The CDR3 loop spans 16 amino acids. The V end was cut by 0 bases, the J end by 9 bases, with 16 bases between.

The sample taken for sequencing was PBMCs or T cells enriched from blood (not recorded which). This chain uses TRBV5-1 with TRBJ1-6; weak D call: TRBD1 (5 bases). The receptor was derived from a woman aged 35 to 49 who had recovered from COVID-19. The CDR3 nucleotides read TGCGCCAGCAGCTTGGGACAGCTACCTGCTCGTTCACCCCTCCACTTT. Amino acid sequence: CASSLGQLPARSPLHF.